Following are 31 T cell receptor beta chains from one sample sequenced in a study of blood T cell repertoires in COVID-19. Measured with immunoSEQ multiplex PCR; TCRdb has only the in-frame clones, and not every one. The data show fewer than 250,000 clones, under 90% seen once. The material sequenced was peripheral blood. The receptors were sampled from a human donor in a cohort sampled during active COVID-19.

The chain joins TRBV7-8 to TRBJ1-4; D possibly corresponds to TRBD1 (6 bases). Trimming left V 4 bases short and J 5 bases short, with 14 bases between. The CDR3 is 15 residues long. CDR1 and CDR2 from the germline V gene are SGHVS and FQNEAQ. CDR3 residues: CASSWMKGGNEKLFF. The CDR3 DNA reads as TGTGCCAGCAGCTGGATGAAGGGGGGGAATGAAAAACTGTTTTTT.

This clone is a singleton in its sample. The CDR3 DNA is TGTGCCAGCAGCCGCCGGGGGGCGTTAGAGACCCAGTACTTC. Its translation is CASSRRGALETQYF. This sequence joins TRBV3-1 (or the pseudogene TRBV3-2) and TRBJ2-5; D perhaps matches TRBD2 (7 bases). Germline CDR1 reads LGHDT; CDR2 reads YNNKEL (reference sequence). V was trimmed by 4 bases and J by 4 bases, leaving 13 bases between them. The CDR3 has 14 residues.

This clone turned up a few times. The CDR3 sequence: CAISEGGLYYEQYV. The CDR3 DNA reads as TGTGCCATCAGTGAGGGCGGGCTTTACTACGAGCAGTACGTC. J is TRBJ2-7 and V is TRBV10-3; perhaps TRBD2 as D (5 bases). Trimming cost V 2 bases and J 3 bases, with 11 bases left between them. The CDR3 contains 14 residues. Per germline, CDR1 ENHRY and CDR2 SYGVKD.

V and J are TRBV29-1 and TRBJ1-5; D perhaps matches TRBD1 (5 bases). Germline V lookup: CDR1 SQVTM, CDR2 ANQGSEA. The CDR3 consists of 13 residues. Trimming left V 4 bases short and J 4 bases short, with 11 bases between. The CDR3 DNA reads TGCAGCGTTGTTACGGGGGTGAATCAGCCCCAGCATTTT. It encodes CSVVTGVNQPQHF.

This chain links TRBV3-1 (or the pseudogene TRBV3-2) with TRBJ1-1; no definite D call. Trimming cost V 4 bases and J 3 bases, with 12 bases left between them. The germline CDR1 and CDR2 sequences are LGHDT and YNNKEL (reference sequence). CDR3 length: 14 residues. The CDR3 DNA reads TGTGCCAGCAGCCGTGGGGAGGATCACACTGAAGCTTTCTTT. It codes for CASSRGEDHTEAFF.

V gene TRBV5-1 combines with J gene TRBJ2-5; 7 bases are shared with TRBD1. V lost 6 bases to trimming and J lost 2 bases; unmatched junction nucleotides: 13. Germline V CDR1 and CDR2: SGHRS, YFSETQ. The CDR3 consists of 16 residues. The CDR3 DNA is TGCGCCAGCATGGTTTATACTAGGACAGGTCAAGAGACCCAGTACTTC. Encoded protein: CASMVYTRTGQETQYF. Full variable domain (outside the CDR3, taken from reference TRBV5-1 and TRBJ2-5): KAGVTQTPRYLIKTRGQQVTLSCSPISGHRSVSWYQQTPGQGLQFLFEYFSETQRNKGNFPGRFSGRQFSNSRSEMNVSTLELGDSALYLCASMVYTRTGQETQYFGPGTRLLVL.

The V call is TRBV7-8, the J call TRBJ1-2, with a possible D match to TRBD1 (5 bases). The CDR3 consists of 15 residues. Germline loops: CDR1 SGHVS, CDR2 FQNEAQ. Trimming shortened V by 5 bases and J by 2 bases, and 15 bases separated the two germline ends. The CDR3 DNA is TGTGCCAGCAGCCCCAGGGCCCTGAAAAACTATGGCTACACCTTC. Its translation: CASSPRALKNYGYTF.

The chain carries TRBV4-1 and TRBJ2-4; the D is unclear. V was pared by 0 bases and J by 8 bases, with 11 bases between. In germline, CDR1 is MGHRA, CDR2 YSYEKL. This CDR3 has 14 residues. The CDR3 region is CASSQDNGWDIQYF. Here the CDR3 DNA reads TGCGCCAGCAGCCAAGACAACGGGTGGGACATTCAGTACTTC.

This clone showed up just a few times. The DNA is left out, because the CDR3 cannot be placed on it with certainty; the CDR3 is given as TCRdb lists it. CDR3 in amino acids: CASSQQFAPGTSVRFF. The rearrangement uses TRBV3-1 (or the pseudogene TRBV3-2) and TRBJ2-1; the D call TRBD2 from the table was never checked on the DNA. The CDR3 is 16 amino acids long, termini counted. Germline loops: CDR1 LGHDT, CDR2 YNNKEL (reference sequence).

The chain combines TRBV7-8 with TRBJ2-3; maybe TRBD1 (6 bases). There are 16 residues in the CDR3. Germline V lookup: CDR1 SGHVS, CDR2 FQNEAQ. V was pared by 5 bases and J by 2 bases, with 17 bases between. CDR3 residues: CASSRATGAPTDTQYF. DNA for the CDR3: TGTGCCAGCAGCAGAGCGACAGGAGCTCCCACAGATACGCAGTATTTT.

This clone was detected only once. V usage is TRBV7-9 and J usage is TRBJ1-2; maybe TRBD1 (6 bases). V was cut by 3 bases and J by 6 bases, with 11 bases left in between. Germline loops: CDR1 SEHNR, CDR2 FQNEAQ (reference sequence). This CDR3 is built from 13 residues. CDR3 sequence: CASSFVRGNGYTF. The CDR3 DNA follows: TGTGCCAGCAGCTTTGTCAGGGGAAATGGCTACACCTTC.

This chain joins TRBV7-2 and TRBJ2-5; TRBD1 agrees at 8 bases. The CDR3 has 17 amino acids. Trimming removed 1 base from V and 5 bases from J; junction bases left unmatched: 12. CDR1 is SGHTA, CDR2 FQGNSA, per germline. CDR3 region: CASSLGMGQGARETQYF. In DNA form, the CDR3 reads TGTGCCAGCAGCTTAGGCATGGGCCAGGGGGCACGGGAGACCCAGTACTTC.

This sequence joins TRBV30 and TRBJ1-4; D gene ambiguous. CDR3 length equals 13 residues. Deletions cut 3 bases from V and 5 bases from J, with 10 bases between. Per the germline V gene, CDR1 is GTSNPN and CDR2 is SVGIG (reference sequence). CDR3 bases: TGTGCCTGGAGCGGCAGGCAAAATGAAAAACTGTTTTTT. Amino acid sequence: CAWSGRQNEKLFF.

CDR3 nucleotides: TGCGCCAGCAGCGCGTGGACAGATGGCTACACCTTC. This translates into CASSAWTDGYTF. This chain uses TRBV5-1 with TRBJ1-2, with D perhaps TRBD1 (6 bases). V was cut by 4 bases and J by 6 bases, with 10 bases left in between. Looked up from germline, CDR1 is SGHRS and CDR2 is YFSETQ. This CDR3 contains 12 residues.

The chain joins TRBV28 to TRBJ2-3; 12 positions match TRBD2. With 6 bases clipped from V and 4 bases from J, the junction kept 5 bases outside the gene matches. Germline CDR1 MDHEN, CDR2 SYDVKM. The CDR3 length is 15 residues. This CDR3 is CASRIGLAGSDTQYF. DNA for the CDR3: TGTGCCAGCAGGATAGGACTAGCGGGGTCAGATACGCAGTATTTT. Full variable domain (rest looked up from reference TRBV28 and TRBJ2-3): DVKVTQSSRYLVKRTGEKVFLECVQDMDHENMFWYRQDPGLGLRLIYFSYDVKMKEKGDIPEGYSVSREKKERFSLILESASTNQTSMYLCASRIGLAGSDTQYFGPGTRLTVL.

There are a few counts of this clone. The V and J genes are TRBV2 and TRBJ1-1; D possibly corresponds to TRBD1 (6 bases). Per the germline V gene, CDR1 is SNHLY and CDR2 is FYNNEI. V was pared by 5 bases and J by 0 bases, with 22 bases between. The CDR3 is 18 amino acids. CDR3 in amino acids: CASSKGFRTTGLNTEAFF. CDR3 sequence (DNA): TGTGCCAGCAGTAAAGGCTTCCGAACCACAGGGCTGAACACTGAAGCTTTCTTT.

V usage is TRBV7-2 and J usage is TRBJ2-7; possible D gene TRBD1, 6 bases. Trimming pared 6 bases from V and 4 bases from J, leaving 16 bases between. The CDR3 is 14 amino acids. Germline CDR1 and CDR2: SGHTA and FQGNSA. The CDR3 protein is CASRETGTLYEQYF. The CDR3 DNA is TGTGCCAGCAGGGAGACCGGGACATTGTACGAGCAGTACTTC.

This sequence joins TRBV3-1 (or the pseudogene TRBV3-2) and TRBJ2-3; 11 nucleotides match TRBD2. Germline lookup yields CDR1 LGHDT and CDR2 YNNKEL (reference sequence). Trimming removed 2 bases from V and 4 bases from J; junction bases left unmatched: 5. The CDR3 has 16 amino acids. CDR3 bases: TGTGCCAGCAGCCAATCTAGCGGGGGGATATCAGATACGCAGTATTTT. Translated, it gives CASSQSSGGISDTQYF.

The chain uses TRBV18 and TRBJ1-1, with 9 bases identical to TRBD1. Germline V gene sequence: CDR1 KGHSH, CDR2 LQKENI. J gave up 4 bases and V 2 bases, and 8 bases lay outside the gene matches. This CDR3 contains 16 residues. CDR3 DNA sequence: TGTGCCAGCTCACCAACAGGGGGCAACGGAGGCACTGAAGCTTTCTTT. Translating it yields CASSPTGGNGGTEAFF.

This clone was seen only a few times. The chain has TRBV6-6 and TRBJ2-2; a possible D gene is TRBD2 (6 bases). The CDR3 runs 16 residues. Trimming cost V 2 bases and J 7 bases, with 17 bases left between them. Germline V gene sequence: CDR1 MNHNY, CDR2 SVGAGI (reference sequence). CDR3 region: CASSYGTGTQDGELFF. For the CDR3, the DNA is TGTGCCAGCAGTTACGGGACCGGGACTCAAGACGGGGAGCTGTTTTTT.

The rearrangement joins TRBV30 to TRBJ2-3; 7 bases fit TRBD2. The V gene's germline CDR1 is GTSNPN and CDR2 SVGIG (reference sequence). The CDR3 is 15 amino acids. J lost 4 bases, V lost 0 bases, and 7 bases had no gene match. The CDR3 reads CAWSVGAGEADTQYF. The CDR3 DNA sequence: TGTGCCTGGAGTGTAGGGGCGGGAGAGGCAGATACGCAGTATTTT.

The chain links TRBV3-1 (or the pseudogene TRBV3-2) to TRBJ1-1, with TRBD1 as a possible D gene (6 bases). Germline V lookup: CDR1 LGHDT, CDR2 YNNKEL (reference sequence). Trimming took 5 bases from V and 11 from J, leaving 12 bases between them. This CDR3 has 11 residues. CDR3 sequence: CASSTTGNAFF. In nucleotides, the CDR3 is TGTGCCAGCAGCACCACAGGGAATGCTTTCTTT.

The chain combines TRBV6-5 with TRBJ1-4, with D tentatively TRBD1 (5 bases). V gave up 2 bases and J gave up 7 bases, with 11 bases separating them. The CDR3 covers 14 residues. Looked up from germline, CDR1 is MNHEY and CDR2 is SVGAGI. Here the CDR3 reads CASSYLQGSEKLFF. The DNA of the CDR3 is TGTGCCAGCAGTTACCTTCAGGGTAGTGAAAAACTGTTTTTT.

The CDR3 reads CASGTGSNNSPLHF. CDR3 coding DNA: TGTGCCAGTGGAACGGGATCCAATAATTCACCCCTCCACTTT. This sequence joins TRBV19 and TRBJ1-6; D unclear. Germline loops: CDR1 LNHDA, CDR2 SQIVND (reference sequence). The CDR3 is made up of 14 amino acids. Trimming stripped 8 bases from V and 5 bases from J, with 13 bases between.

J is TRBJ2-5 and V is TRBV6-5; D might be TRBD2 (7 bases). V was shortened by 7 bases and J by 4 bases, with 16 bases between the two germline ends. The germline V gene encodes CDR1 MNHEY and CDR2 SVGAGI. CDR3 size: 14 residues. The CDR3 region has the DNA TGTGCCAGCAAAAGATTTGGGGGGGCAGAGACCCAGTACTTC. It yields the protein CASKRFGGAETQYF.

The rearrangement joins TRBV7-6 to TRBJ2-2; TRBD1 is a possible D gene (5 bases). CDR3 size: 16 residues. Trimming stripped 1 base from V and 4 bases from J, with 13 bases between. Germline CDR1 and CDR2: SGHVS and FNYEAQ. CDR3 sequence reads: CASSLGRAGLTGELFF. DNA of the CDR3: TGTGCCAGCAGCTTAGGTCGGGCAGGGCTCACCGGGGAGCTGTTTTTT.

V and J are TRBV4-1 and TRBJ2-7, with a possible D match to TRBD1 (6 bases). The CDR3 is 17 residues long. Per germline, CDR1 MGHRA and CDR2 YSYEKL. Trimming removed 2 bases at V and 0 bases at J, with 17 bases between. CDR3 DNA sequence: TGCGCCAGCAGCCAACAAAGTACAGGGCCCAGCTCCTACGAGCAGTACTTC. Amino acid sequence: CASSQQSTGPSSYEQYF.

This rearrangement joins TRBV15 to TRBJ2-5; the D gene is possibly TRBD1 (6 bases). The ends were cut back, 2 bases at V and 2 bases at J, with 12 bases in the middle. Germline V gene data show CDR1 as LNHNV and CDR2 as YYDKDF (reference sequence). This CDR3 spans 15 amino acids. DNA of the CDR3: TGTGCCACCAGCAGACCCCGACAGGAACAAGAGACCCAGTACTTC. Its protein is CATSRPRQEQETQYF.

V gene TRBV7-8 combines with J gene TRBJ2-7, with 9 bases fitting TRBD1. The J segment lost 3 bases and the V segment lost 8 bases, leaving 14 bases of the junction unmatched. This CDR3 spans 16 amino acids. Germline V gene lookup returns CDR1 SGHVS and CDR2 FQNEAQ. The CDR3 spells CASDPGTGKLYYEQYV. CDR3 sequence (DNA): TGTGCCAGCGACCCAGGGACAGGGAAATTATACTACGAGCAGTACGTC.

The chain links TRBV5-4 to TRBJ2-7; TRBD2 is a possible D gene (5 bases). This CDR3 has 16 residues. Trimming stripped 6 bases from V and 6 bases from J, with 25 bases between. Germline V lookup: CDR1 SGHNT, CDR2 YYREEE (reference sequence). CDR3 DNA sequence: TGTGCCAGCACCTCAAGGACCGGACTGGCTCCTCTCGAGCAGTACTTC. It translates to CASTSRTGLAPLEQYF.

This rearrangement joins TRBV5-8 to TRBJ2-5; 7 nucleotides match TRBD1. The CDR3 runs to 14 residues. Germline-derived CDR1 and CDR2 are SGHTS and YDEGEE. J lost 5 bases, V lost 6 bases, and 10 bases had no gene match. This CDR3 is CASTGDRVRETQYF. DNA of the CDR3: TGTGCCAGCACCGGAGACAGGGTTAGGGAGACCCAGTACTTC.